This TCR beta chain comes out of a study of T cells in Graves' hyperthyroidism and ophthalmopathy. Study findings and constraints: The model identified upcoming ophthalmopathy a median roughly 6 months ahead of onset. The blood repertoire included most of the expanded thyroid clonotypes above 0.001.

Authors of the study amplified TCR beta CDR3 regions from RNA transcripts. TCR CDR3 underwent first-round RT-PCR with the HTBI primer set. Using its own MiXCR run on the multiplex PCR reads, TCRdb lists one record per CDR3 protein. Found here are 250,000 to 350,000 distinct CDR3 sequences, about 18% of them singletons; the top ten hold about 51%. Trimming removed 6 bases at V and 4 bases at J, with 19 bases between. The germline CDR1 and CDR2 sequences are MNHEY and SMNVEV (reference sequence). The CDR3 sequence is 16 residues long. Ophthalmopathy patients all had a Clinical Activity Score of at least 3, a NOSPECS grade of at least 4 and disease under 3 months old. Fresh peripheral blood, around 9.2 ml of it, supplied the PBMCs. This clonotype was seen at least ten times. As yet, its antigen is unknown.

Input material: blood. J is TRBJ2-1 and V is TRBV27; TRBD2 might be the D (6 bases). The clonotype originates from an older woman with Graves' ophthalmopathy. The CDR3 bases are TGTGCCAGCAGGGGGAGCCTAGCGTTAAATTACAATGAGCAGTTCTTC. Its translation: CASRGSLALNYNEQFF.